The T cell receptor beta chain described here comes from a study of blood T cell repertoires in COVID-19. Looking at the study overall: Sources were T cells, B-cell-depleted T cells, or PBMCs; the material itself was cDNA or gDNA.

Per germline, CDR1 SGHRS and CDR2 YFSETQ. The CDR3 covers 15 residues. Trimming took 2 bases from V and 8 from J, leaving 16 bases between them. Original processing notes: Amplification of reference gene primers was used by the study to estimate nucleated cell counts. TCRdb keeps only in-frame clones here, not all; method: immunoSEQ multiplex PCR. The D gene and trimming were derived from the DNA, and the V and J assignments and clone size from that table. The top ten hold 2.9% of the sample, which has about 65,000 clones, 93% seen once. This chain joins TRBV5-1 and TRBJ1-4; possibly TRBD1 for D (5 bases). This TCR derives from a man in his 70s with active COVID-19. Sample: peripheral blood. The CDR3 nucleotides read TGCGCCAGCAGCTTATCAGGGCAACACGACGAAAAACTGTTTTTT. Its protein is CASSLSGQHDEKLFF.